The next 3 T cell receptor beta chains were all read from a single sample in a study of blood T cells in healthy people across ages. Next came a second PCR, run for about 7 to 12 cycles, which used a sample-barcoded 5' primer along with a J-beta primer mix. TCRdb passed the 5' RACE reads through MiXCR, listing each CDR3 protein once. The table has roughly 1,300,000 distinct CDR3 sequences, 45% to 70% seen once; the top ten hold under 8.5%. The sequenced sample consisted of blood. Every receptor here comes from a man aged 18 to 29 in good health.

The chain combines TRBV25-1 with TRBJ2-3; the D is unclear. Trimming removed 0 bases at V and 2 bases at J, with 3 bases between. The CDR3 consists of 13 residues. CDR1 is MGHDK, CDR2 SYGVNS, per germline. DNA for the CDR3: TGTGCCAGCAGTGAATATCACACAGATACGCAGTATTTT. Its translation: CASSEYHTDTQYF.

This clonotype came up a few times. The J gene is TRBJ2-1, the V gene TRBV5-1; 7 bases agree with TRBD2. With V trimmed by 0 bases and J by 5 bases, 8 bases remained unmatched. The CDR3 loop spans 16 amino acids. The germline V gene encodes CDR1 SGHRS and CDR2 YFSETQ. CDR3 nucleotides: TGCGCCAGCAGCTTGGCTGTAGCGGGCCGCAACAATGAGCAGTTCTTC. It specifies CASSLAVAGRNNEQFF.

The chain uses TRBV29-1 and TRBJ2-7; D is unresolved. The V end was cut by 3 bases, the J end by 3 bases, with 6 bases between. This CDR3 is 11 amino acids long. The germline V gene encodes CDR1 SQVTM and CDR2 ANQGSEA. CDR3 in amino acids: CSVDEDYEQYF. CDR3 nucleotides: TGCAGCGTTGATGAAGACTACGAGCAGTACTTC.